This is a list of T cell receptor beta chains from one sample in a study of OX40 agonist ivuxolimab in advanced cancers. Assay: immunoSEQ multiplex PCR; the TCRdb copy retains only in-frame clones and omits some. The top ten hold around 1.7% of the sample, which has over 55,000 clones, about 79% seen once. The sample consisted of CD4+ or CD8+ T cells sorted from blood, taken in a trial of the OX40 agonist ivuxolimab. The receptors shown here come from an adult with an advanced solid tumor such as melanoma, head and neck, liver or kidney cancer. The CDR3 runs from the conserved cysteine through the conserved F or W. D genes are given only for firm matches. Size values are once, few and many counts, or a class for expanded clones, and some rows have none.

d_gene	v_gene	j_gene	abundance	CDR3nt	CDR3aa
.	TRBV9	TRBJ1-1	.	TGTGCCAGCAGCGTAACGGGGACACCGTGGCAAACTGAAGCTTTCTTT	CASSVTGTPWQTEAFF
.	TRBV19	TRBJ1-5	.	TGTGCCAGTAGTATAAATTCAGTTAGCAATCAGCCCCAGCATTTT	CASSINSVSNQPQHF
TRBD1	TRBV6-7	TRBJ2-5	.	TGTGCCAGCAGTTCCCGGGACAGGGAATCGGAGACCCAGTACTTC	CASSSRDRESETQYF
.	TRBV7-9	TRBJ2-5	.	TGTGCCAGCAGCTTATCCGGCTTTCAAGAGACCCAGTACTTC	CASSLSGFQETQYF
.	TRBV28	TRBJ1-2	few	TGTGCCAGCAGGGTCGCTGGCGGGGCCTATGGCTACACCTTC	CASRVAGGAYGYTF
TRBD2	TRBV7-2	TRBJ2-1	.	TGTGCCAGCAGCTCGACTAGCGGCTCTTACAATGAGCAGTTCTTC	CASSSTSGSYNEQFF
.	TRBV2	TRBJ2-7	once	TGTGCCAGCAGTACACCCAGGTGGGGCCGGAGCTCCTACGAGCAGTACTTC	CASSTPRWGRSSYEQYF
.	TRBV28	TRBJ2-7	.	TGTGCCAGCAGGAAATACTACGAGCAGTACTTC	CASRKYYEQYF
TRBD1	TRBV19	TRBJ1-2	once	TGTGCCAGTACCTCAACCGACAGGGCGCGCTATGGCTACACCTTC	CASTSTDRARYGYTF
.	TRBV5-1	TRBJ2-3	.	TGCGCCAGCAGCTCGGGGGACAGCACAGATACGCAGTATTTT	CASSSGDSTDTQYF
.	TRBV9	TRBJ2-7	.	TGTGCCAGCAGCGTATCCGACAGCTCCTACGAGCAGTACTTC	CASSVSDSSYEQYF
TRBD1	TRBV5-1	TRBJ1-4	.	TGCGCCAGCAGCCAGACCCGGACAGGCACTAATGAAAAACTGTTTTTT	CASSQTRTGTNEKLFF
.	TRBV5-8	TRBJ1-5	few	TGTGCCAGCAGCCCAAGTCAGGACGGAAGGAATCAGCCCCAGCATTTT	CASSPSQDGRNQPQHF
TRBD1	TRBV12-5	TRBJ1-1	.	TGTGCTAGTGGTTTGGGCATTGCAGGGGGAAGGGGCACTGAAGCTTTCTTT	CASGLGIAGGRGTEAFF
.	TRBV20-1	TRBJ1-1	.	TGCAGTGCTAGTATGAACACTGAAGCTTTCTTT	CSASMNTEAFF
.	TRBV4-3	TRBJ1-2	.	TGCGCCAGCAGCCAAGTTTCAACGAAGGACTATGGCTACACCTTC	CASSQVSTKDYGYTF
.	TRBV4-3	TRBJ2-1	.	TGCGCCAGCAGCCAAGATACAGCCCCACAGAATGAGCAGTTCTTC	CASSQDTAPQNEQFF
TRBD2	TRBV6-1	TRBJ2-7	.	TGTGCCAGCCGCCGACTAGCGGGAGTTGACGAGCAGTACTTC	CASRRLAGVDEQYF
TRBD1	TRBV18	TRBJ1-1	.	TGTGCCAGCTCACCACGTCAGGGGGTCACTGAAGCTTTCTTT	CASSPRQGVTEAFF
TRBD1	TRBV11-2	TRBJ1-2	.	TGTGCCAGCAGCTTGCGACAGGGGGCGCGTCTCAACTATGGCTACACCTTC	CASSLRQGARLNYGYTF
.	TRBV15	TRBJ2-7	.	TGTGCCACCAGCGCCCACCTGCAGGTTGACGAGCAGTACTTC	CATSAHLQVDEQYF
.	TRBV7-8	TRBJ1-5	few	TGTGCCAGCACCAAAACTCGGCAGATTAATCAGCCCCAGCATTTT	CASTKTRQINQPQHF